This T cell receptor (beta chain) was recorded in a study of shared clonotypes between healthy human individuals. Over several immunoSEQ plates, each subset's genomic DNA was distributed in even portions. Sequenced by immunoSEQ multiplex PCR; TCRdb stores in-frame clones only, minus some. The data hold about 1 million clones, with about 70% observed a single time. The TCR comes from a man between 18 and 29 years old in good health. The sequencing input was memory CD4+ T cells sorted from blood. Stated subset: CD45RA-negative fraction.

The CDR3 protein is CASSLYRGRAGELFF. CDR3 nucleotides: TGTGCCAGCAGCTTGTACAGGGGGCGCGCCGGGGAGCTGTTTTTT. The chain links TRBV5-6 to TRBJ2-2; 9 bases are shared with TRBD1. V was clipped by 1 base and J by 6 bases; unmatched bases: 4. This CDR3 has 15 amino acids. CDR1 and CDR2 (germline): SGHDT, YYEEEE. The whole variable domain, remainder taken from reference TRBV5-6 and TRBJ2-2, is DAGVTQSPTHLIKTRGQQVTLRCSPKSGHDTVSWYQQALGQGPQFIFQYYEEEERQRGNFPDRFSGHQFPNYSSELNVNALLLGDSALYLCASSLYRGRAGELFFGEGSRLTVL.